This T cell receptor (beta chain) emerged from a study of blood T cells in healthy people across ages. Comment on this clonotype: Given a much more abundant clone one base away, this may be a read error.

Germline CDR1 is MNHEY and CDR2 is SVGEGT. This CDR3 is 17 amino acids long. Primers used in a second PCR of roughly 6 to 11 cycles were a sample-barcoded 5' primer and a J-beta primer mix. TCRdb itself ran the 5' RACE reads through MiXCR, one entry per CDR3 protein. The sample comprises some 1.4 million distinct CDR3 sequences, about 43% of which are singletons, and around 8% rests with the top ten. This chain links TRBV6-2 or TRBV6-3 with TRBJ2-1; TRBD2 matches 11 bases. The J call may be mistaken, given a closer DNA end match to TRBJ2-7. The sequencing sample was made of blood. This TCR was sampled from a woman under 30 in good health. This CDR3 is CASSLEMPGLAVDEQYF. In DNA form, the CDR3 reads TGTGCCAGCAGCCTGGAGATGCCGGGACTAGCGGTGGATGAGCAGTACTTC.